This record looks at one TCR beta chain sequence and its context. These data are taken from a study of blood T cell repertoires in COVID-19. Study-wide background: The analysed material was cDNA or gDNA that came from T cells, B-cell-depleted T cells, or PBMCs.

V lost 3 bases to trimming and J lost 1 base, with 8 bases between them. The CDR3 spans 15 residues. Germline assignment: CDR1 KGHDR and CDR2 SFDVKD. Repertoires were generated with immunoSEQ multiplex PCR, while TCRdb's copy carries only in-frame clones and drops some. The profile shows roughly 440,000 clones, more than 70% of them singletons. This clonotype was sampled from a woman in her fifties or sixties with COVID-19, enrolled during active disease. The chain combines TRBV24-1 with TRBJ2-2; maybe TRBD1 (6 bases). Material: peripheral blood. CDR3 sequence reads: CATSDPTGNTGELFF. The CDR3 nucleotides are TGTGCCACCAGTGATCCGACAGGGAACACCGGGGAGCTGTTTTTT.